The rows below give T cell receptor beta chains drawn from one sample of a study of blood T cells in healthy people across ages. Each CDR3 protein is one row after TCRdb ran MiXCR on the 5' RACE reads. The data contain some 730,000 distinct CDR3 sequences, about 24% of them singletons. Specimen: blood. Receptor source: a man between 70 and 80 years old in good health. Both conserved end residues are part of each CDR3. D genes are given only for firm matches. Clone size, where shown, is once, few, many, or a class for clones that have expanded.

TGCAGTGCTGGGCCCTACGACAGGGCCTACGAGCAGTACTTC,CSAGPYDRAYEQYF,TRBJ2-7,TRBD1,NA,TRBV20-1
TGTGCCAGCAGCACCGGGACAGGGAAAGAGACCCAGTACTTC,CASSTGTGKETQYF,TRBJ2-5,TRBD1,NA,TRBV7-9
TGTGCCAGCAGTTTCCTATCAGATACGCAGTATTTT,CASSFLSDTQYF,TRBJ2-3,NA,many,TRBV12-3/TRBV12-4
TGTGCCAGCAGTTACTCGAGGGGAAATAGTGAAAAACTGTTTTTT,CASSYSRGNSEKLFF,TRBJ1-4,NA,few,TRBV6-6
TGTGCCAGCAGTTTGTCCGGGGCCCTTCAAGAGACCCAGTACTTC,CASSLSGALQETQYF,TRBJ2-5,NA,NA,TRBV12-3/TRBV12-4
TGTGCCAGCAAAAACAGGGTTTTGGACACCGGGGAGCTGTTTTTT,CASKNRVLDTGELFF,TRBJ2-2,NA,NA,TRBV2
TGTGCCAGCAGCTACGGGGTGGGGGGGGGCACTGAAGCTTTCTTT,CASSYGVGGGTEAFF,TRBJ1-1,NA,NA,TRBV7-2
TGTGCCAGCAGCTCCCCGCAGGGTAAAGGGATGAACACTGAAGCTTTCTTT,CASSSPQGKGMNTEAFF,TRBJ1-1,NA,NA,TRBV11-2
TGTGCCACCAGCGGACAGACTTTGCGCTACACCTTC,CATSGQTLRYTF,TRBJ1-2,NA,few,TRBV15
TGCGCCAGCAGCTTGGTCGGTAGCGGGGGCCGAGCTCACACAGATACGCAGTATTTT,CASSLVGSGGRAHTDTQYF,TRBJ2-3,TRBD2,few,TRBV5-1
TGTGCCAGCAGCCAAGATGTAGGCTCGGGTAATGAAAAACTGTTTTTT,CASSQDVGSGNEKLFF,TRBJ1-4,NA,NA,TRBV14
TGCGCCAGCAGCTTGAACGTCGGCCTAGCCAAAAACATTCAGTACTTC,CASSLNVGLAKNIQYF,TRBJ2-4,NA,NA,TRBV5-1
TGTGCCAGCAGCGAAGCCCTAGCGGGGGGTCAAGAGACCCAGTACTTC,CASSEALAGGQETQYF,TRBJ2-5,TRBD2,many,TRBV5-5
TGTGCCAGCACTGAAGTCCAGGGTAACACCGGGGAGCTGTTTTTT,CASTEVQGNTGELFF,TRBJ2-2,NA,few,TRBV6-2/TRBV6-3
TGCAGTGCTAGGGGCCAAACAGGGGCCGCCGAAAAACTGTTTTTT,CSARGQTGAAEKLFF,TRBJ1-4,TRBD1,NA,TRBV20-1
TGTGCCAGCAGCTCGACTAGGACCCAAAGCTCCTACAATGAGCAGTTCTTC,CASSSTRTQSSYNEQFF,TRBJ2-1,NA,NA,TRBV7-8